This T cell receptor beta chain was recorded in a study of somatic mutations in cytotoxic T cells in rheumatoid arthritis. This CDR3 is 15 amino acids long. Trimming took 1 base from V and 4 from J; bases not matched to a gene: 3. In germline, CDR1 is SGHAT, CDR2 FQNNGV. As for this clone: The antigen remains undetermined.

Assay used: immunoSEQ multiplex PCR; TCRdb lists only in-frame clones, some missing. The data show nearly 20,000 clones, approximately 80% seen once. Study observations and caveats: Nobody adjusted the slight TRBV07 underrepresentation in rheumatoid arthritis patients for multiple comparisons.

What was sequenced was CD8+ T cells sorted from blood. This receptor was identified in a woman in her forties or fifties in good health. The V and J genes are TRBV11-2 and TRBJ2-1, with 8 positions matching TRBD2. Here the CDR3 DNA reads TGTGCCAGCAGCTTAGTTGGCGGGGGGTACAATGAGCAGTTCTTC. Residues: CASSLVGGGYNEQFF.